The clone carrying this TCR beta chain was recorded a few times. These data come from a study of identical twins. TCRdb itself ran the 5' RACE reads through MiXCR, one entry per CDR3 protein. The profile shows 400,000 to 550,000 distinct CDR3 sequences, less than 25% of them singletons. The same data also contributed to another study, on T cells expressing NK-cell markers. That paper notes: Investigators obtained TCR beta repertoires from sorted CD3+CD56+NKG2C+, CD3+CD56+NKG2C- and CD3+CD56-NKG2C+ T cells.

This TCR was sampled from a woman aged 18-35 years in good health. Sequenced input: CD4+ T cells sorted from blood.

The CDR3 DNA reads TGTGCCGTGGGGGCTGCAATCGAGAATTCACCCCTCCACTTT. Translated, it gives CAVGAAIENSPLHF. The chain uses TRBV10-3 and TRBJ1-6, with TRBD1 as a possible D gene (6 bases). Germline loops: CDR1 ENHRY, CDR2 SYGVKD. The ends were cut back, 11 bases at V and 7 bases at J, with 18 bases in the middle. CDR3 size: 14 residues.